This T cell receptor (beta chain) was sequenced during a study of technical replicates of blood from a few donors. TCRdb keeps only in-frame clones here, not all; method: immunoSEQ multiplex PCR. The sample includes tens of thousands of clones, just under 95% seen only once; the top ten take around 0.42%. Germline V CDR1 and CDR2: SGDLS, YYNGEE. After removal of 1 base from V and 7 bases from J, the junction contained 6 bases not matched to a gene. The CDR3 runs to 15 residues. The chain joins TRBV9 to TRBJ1-4; 8 bases are shared with TRBD1. The sample taken for sequencing was T cells isolated from PBMCs. The receptor was derived from a human donor in good health. The CDR3 region is CASSVQGAGGEKLFF. Written as DNA, the CDR3 is TGTGCCAGCAGCGTACAGGGGGCAGGGGGTGAAAAACTGTTTTTT.